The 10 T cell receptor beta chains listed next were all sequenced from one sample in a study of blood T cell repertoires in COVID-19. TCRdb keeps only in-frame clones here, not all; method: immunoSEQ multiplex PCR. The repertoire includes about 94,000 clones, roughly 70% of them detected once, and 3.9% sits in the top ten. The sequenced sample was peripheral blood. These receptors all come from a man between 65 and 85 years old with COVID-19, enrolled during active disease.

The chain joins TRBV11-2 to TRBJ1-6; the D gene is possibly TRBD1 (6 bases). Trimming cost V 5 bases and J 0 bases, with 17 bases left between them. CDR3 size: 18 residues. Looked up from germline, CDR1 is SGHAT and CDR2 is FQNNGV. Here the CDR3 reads CASSPGTRSSSYNSPLHF. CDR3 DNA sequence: TGTGCCAGCAGCCCTGGGACAAGAAGCAGCTCCTATAATTCACCCCTCCACTTT.

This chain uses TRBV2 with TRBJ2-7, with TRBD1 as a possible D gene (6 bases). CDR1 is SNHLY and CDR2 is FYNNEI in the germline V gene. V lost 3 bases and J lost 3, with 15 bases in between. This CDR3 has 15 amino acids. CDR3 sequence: CASSDWRGQSYEQYF. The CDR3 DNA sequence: TGTGCCAGCAGTGATTGGCGTGGACAGAGCTACGAGCAGTACTTC.

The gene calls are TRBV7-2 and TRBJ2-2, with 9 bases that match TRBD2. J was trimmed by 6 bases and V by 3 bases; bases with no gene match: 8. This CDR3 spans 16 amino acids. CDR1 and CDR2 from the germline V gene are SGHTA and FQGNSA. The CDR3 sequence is CASSLVGLAMAGELFF. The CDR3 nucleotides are TGTGCCAGCAGCTTGGTCGGACTAGCGATGGCCGGGGAGCTGTTTTTT.

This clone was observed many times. CDR3 loop: CASSYSRSSGNTIYF. For the CDR3, the DNA is TGTGCCAGCAGTTACTCCCGGTCCTCTGGAAACACCATATATTTT. The genes are TRBV6-2 or TRBV6-3 and TRBJ1-3; unclear D gene. The V gene lost 0 bases and the J gene lost 0 bases, with 6 bases spanning the gap. The CDR3 runs to 15 residues. CDR1 is MNHEY, CDR2 SVGEGT, per germline.

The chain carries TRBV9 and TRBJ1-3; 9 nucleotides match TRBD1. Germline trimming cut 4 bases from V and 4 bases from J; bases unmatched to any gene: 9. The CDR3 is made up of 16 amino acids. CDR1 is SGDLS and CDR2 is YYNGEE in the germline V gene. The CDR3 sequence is CASSFAQGAKGNTIYF. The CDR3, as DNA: TGTGCCAGCAGCTTCGCACAGGGGGCAAAAGGAAACACCATATATTTT.

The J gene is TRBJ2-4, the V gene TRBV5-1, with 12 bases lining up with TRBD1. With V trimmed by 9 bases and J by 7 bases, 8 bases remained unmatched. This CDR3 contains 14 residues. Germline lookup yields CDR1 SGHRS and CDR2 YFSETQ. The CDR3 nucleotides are TGCGCCACTTCCCCGGGGACAGGGGGCAACATTCAGTACTTC. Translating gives CATSPGTGGNIQYF. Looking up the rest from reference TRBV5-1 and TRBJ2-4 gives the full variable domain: KAGVTQTPRYLIKTRGQQVTLSCSPISGHRSVSWYQQTPGQGLQFLFEYFSETQRNKGNFPGRFSGRQFSNSRSEMNVSTLELGDSALYLCATSPGTGGNIQYFGAGTRLSVL.

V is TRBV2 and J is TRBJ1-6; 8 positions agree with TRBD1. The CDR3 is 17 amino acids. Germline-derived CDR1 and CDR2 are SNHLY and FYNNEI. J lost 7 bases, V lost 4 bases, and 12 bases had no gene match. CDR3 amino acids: CASSAWTGSMRNSPLHF. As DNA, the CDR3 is TGTGCCAGCAGTGCCTGGACAGGGAGTATGAGGAATTCACCCCTCCACTTT. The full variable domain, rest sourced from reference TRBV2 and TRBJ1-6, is EPEVTQTPSHQVTQMGQEVILRCVPISNHLYFYWYRQILGQKVEFLVSFYNNEISEKSEIFDDQFSVERPDGSNFTLKIRSTKLEDSAMYFCASSAWTGSMRNSPLHFGNGTRLTVT.

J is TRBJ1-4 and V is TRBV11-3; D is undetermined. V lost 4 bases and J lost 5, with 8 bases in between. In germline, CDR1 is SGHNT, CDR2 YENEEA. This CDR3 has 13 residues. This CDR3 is CASSSGRNEKLFF. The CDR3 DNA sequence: TGTGCCAGCAGCTCCGGGAGGAATGAAAAACTGTTTTTT. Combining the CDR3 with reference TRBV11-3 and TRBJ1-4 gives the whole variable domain EAGVVQSPRYKIIEKKQPVAFWCNPISGHNTLYWYLQNLGQGPELLIRYENEEAVDDSQLPKDRFSAERLKGVDSTLKIQPAELGDSAVYLCASSSGRNEKLFFGSGTQLSVL.

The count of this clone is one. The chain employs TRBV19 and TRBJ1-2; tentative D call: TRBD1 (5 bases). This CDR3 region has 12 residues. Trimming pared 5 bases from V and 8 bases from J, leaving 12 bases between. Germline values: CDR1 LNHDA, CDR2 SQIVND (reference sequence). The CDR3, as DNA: TGTGCCAGTAGTCAGGGATTTTTCGGCTACACCTTC. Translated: CASSQGFFGYTF. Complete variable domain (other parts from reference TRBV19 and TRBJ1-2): DGGITQSPKYLFRKEGQNVTLSCEQNLNHDAMYWYRQDPGQGLRLIYYSQIVNDFQKGDIAEGYSVSREKKESFPLTVTSAQKNPTAFYLCASSQGFFGYTFGSGTRLTVV.

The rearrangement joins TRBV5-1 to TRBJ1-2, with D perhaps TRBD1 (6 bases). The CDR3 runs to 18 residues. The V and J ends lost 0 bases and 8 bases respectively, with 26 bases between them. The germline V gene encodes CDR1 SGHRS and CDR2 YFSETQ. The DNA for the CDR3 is TGCGCCAGCAGCTTGGCGGGCAGGGGATCAGGACGATCGTGGGGCTACACCTTC. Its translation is CASSLAGRGSGRSWGYTF. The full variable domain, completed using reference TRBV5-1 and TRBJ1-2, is KAGVTQTPRYLIKTRGQQVTLSCSPISGHRSVSWYQQTPGQGLQFLFEYFSETQRNKGNFPGRFSGRQFSNSRSEMNVSTLELGDSALYLCASSLAGRGSGRSWGYTFGSGTRLTVV.